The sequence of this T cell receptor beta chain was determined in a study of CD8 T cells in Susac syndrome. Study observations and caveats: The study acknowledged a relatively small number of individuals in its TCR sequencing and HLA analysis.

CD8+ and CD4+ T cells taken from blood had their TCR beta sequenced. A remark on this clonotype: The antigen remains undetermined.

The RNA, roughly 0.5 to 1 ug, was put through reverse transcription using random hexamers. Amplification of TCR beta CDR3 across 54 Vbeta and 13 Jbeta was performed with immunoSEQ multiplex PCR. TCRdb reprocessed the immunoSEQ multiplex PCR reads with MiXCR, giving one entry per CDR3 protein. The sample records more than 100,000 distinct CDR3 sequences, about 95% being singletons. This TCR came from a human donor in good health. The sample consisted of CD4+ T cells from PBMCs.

CDR3 sequence (DNA): TGTGCCAGCTCGCAAAACGAGGGACTTGAACTGTTTTTT. Its translation: CASSQNEGLELFF. This chain connects TRBV18 to TRBJ1-4, with D maybe TRBD1 (5 bases). V gave up 6 bases and J gave up 12 bases, with 17 bases separating them. CDR3 length equals 13 residues. CDR1 and CDR2 (germline): KGHSH, LQKENI.